This TCR beta chain comes out of a study of long-term antiretroviral therapy in people with HIV. Study background: The study's earliest collections predate the 2015 immediate-ART recommendation by about a decade.

Sequencing relied on immunoSEQ assay v3.0, run at survey level. Researchers set sequencing to target roughly 40,000-55,000 T-cell genomes per sample. Assay used: immunoSEQ multiplex PCR; TCRdb lists only in-frame clones, some missing. The top ten clones hold about 3.3% of a sample with about 20,000 clones, approximately 87% of them seen once. Overall study results and limits: Participants lacked recorded data on ART adherence, viral resistance or therapy changes.

Every donor contributed at least one pre-ART and at least two post-ART PBMC samples. J lost 10 bases, V lost 5 bases, and 4 bases had no gene match. This CDR3 comprises 11 residues. The germline V gene encodes CDR1 DFQATT and CDR2 SNEGSKA (reference sequence). Regarding this clone: As yet, its antigen is unknown.

This sequence originates from a woman aged 50 to 60 with HIV. This specimen was unsorted PBMCs, taken roughly 2.7 years after starting antiretroviral therapy. V and J are TRBV20-1 and TRBJ2-1; 8 nucleotides match TRBD2. The CDR3 region has the DNA TGCAGTGCTTCTATAGCGGGAGAGCAGTTCTTC. Its translation is CSASIAGEQFF.